Shown below are 19 T cell receptor beta chains from a single sample sequenced in a study of cytomegalovirus exposure and HLA in healthy donors. PCR used 60 Vbeta primers and 13 Jbeta primers. Sequencing was performed with immunoSEQ multiplex PCR; in TCRdb, only in-frame clones are kept and a portion is missing. The table shows 200,000 to 300,000 clones, with 78% occurring only once. Sequenced material: PBMCs. The source is a boy under 18 in good health and CMV-seronegative.

The chain couples TRBV10-3 to TRBJ2-7; TRBD1 agrees at 7 bases. The CDR3 extends over 15 amino acids. V lost 3 bases and J lost 5; bases outside the gene matches: 10. CDR1 ENHRY and CDR2 SYGVKD come from the germline V gene. The CDR3 sequence is CAISDPQNRGHEQYF. The CDR3, as DNA: TGTGCCATCAGTGACCCCCAAAACAGGGGCCACGAGCAGTACTTC.

Written as DNA, the CDR3 is TGTGCCAGCAGTTACAAGGGGCCGCAAGAGACCCAGTACTTC. Translation gives CASSYKGPQETQYF. The chain has TRBV6-5 and TRBJ2-5; TRBD1 might be the D (5 bases). There are 14 residues in the CDR3. CDR1 and CDR2 from the germline V gene are MNHEY and SVGAGI. V shed 2 bases and J shed 2 bases, with 9 bases lying between them.

The V and J genes are TRBV11-3 and TRBJ1-1; no definite D call. V lost 4 bases to trimming and J lost 1 base, with 7 bases between them. The CDR3 has 13 amino acids. The germline V gene has CDR1 SGHNT and CDR2 YENEEA. In DNA, the CDR3 is TGTGCCAGCAGCTATCAGTCGAACACTGAAGCTTTCTTT. Encoded protein: CASSYQSNTEAFF. Full variable domain (outside the CDR3, taken from reference TRBV11-3 and TRBJ1-1): EAGVVQSPRYKIIEKKQPVAFWCNPISGHNTLYWYLQNLGQGPELLIRYENEEAVDDSQLPKDRFSAERLKGVDSTLKIQPAELGDSAVYLCASSYQSNTEAFFGQGTRLTVV.

CDR3 sequence (DNA): TGTGCCAGCAGTGGACCCCTGGGACTTCTACAATCCCGTGAAGCTTTCTTT. Its protein product is CASSGPLGLLQSREAFF. The chain is built from TRBV2 and TRBJ1-1; a weak D match, TRBD1 (5 bases). Trimming pared 4 bases from V and 7 bases from J, leaving 25 bases between. Germline lookup yields CDR1 SNHLY and CDR2 FYNNEI. The CDR3 has 17 amino acids.

The chain joins TRBV27 to TRBJ2-1; 8 bases map to TRBD2. V was pared by 5 bases and J by 0 bases, with 6 bases of the junction left unmatched. Per germline, CDR1 MNHEY and CDR2 SMNVEV (reference sequence). The CDR3 covers 16 residues. The CDR3 loop reads CASSPLAGISYNEQFF. The CDR3 DNA reads as TGTGCCAGCAGTCCATTAGCGGGGATCTCCTACAATGAGCAGTTCTTC.

V usage is TRBV18 and J usage is TRBJ2-7, with D tentatively TRBD2 (7 bases). Trimming removed 0 bases at V and 9 bases at J, with 15 bases between. Germline-derived CDR1 and CDR2 are KGHSH and LQKENI. The length of the CDR3 is 14 residues. CDR3 in DNA: TGTGCCAGCTCACCACCAGCGCAGGCGGGGGCGCAGTACTTC. Residues: CASSPPAQAGAQYF.

This chain connects TRBV27 to TRBJ1-1, with D tentatively TRBD1 (5 bases). V lost 6 bases to trimming and J lost 8 bases, with 16 bases between them. The CDR3 is 13 amino acids. Germline lookup yields CDR1 MNHEY and CDR2 SMNVEV (reference sequence). The CDR3 spells CASRVGSGAEAFF. DNA of the CDR3: TGTGCCAGCAGGGTGGGTTCTGGGGCGGAAGCTTTCTTT.

This clone appeared a few times. The chain carries TRBV30 and TRBJ1-5; D unclear. From germline, CDR1 is GTSNPN and CDR2 SVGIG (reference sequence). The V end lost 5 bases, the J end lost 6 bases, and 14 bases lay between the germline ends. This CDR3 is built from 13 residues. The CDR3 protein is CAWAAQAGQPQHF. CDR3 nucleotides: TGTGCCTGGGCCGCTCAGGCTGGTCAGCCCCAGCATTTT.

The rearrangement joins TRBV5-8 to TRBJ1-1; no clear D. The CDR3 length is 12 residues. CDR1 is SGHTS and CDR2 is YDEGEE in the germline V gene. Trimming stripped 0 bases from V and 6 bases from J, with 6 bases between. Here the CDR3 DNA reads TGTGCCAGCAGCTTGGGGCCAGCTGAAGCTTTCTTT. Residues: CASSLGPAEAFF. The full variable domain, with the rest looked up from reference TRBV5-8 and TRBJ1-1, is EAGVTQSPTHLIKTRGQQATLRCSPISGHTSVYWYQQALGLGLQFLLWYDEGEERNRGNFPPRFSGRQFPNYSSELNVNALELEDSALYLCASSLGPAEAFFGQGTRLTVV.

The V gene is TRBV4-1, the J gene TRBJ2-3; 8 bases are a match to TRBD2. The V gene's germline CDR1 is MGHRA and CDR2 YSYEKL. The ends lost 3 bases at V and 8 bases at J; junction bases unmatched: 10. The length of the CDR3 is 15 residues. The chain's CDR3 is CASSQAGGAWGTQYF. DNA for the CDR3: TGCGCCAGCAGCCAGGCCGGGGGGGCATGGGGTACGCAGTATTTT.

This clone was seen a handful of times. The gene calls are TRBV6-1 and TRBJ2-1; the match to TRBD1 covers 9 bases. There are 16 residues in the CDR3. Germline CDR1 is MNHNS and CDR2 is SASEGT. Trimming removed 3 bases from V and 2 bases from J; junction bases left unmatched: 5. CDR3 amino acids: CASSDHRGLAYNEQFF. CDR3 coding DNA: TGTGCCAGCAGTGATCACAGGGGGCTAGCCTACAATGAGCAGTTCTTC.

J is TRBJ2-7 and V is TRBV4-2, with 10 bases matching TRBD1. V was clipped by 4 bases and J by 3 bases; unmatched bases: 3. The CDR3 spans 14 residues. CDR1 LGHNA and CDR2 YNFKEQ come from the germline V gene. CDR3 sequence reads: CASSRGTGDYEQYF. The CDR3 region has the DNA TGTGCCAGCAGCCGCGGGACAGGGGACTACGAGCAGTACTTC.

This chain joins TRBV19 and TRBJ1-3; TRBD1 aligns across 8 bases. CDR1 and CDR2 (germline): LNHDA, SQIVND (reference sequence). The CDR3 is made up of 15 amino acids. J was trimmed by 2 bases and V by 3 bases; bases with no gene match: 3. CDR3 sequence: CASSIRQGPGNTIYF. In nucleotides, the CDR3 is TGTGCCAGTAGTATTAGACAGGGGCCTGGAAACACCATATATTTT. The variable domain in full, with the rest retrieved from reference TRBV19 and TRBJ1-3, is DGGITQSPKYLFRKEGQNVTLSCEQNLNHDAMYWYRQDPGQGLRLIYYSQIVNDFQKGDIAEGYSVSREKKESFPLTVTSAQKNPTAFYLCASSIRQGPGNTIYFGEGSWLTVV.

V gene TRBV30 combines with J gene TRBJ1-5, with no clear D. Germline CDR1 is GTSNPN and CDR2 is SVGIG (reference sequence). This CDR3 comprises 14 residues. The V and J ends lost 4 bases and 7 bases respectively, with 17 bases between them. CDR3 in DNA: TGTGCCTGGAATTTAGGCGGGATGGACCAGCCCCAGCATTTT. This translates into CAWNLGGMDQPQHF.

This clone has just a few counts. The rearrangement links TRBV9 to TRBJ2-1; the D gene is possibly TRBD2 (5 bases). Germline assignment: CDR1 SGDLS and CDR2 YYNGEE. The CDR3 consists of 17 residues. V was trimmed by 0 bases and J by 10 bases, leaving 23 bases between them. The CDR3, as DNA: TGTGCCAGCAGCGTAGCCGAGGGATCCCCGTTGTCGGGGGAGCAGTTCTTC. Its translation is CASSVAEGSPLSGEQFF. The full variable domain, rest sourced from reference TRBV9 and TRBJ2-1, is DSGVTQTPKHLITATGQRVTLRCSPRSGDLSVYWYQQSLDQGLQFLIQYYNGEERAKGNILERFSAQQFPDLHSELNLSSLELGDSALYFCASSVAEGSPLSGEQFFGPGTRLTVL.

The rearrangement joins TRBV6-5 to TRBJ2-3; possibly TRBD2 for D (6 bases). V lost 7 bases to trimming and J lost 0 bases, with 11 bases between them. Germline CDR1 is MNHEY and CDR2 is SVGAGI. The CDR3 is 14 amino acids. For the CDR3, the DNA is TGTGCCAGCAAACGGGGGTGGAGCACAGATACGCAGTATTTT. It specifies CASKRGWSTDTQYF.

The V call is TRBV5-1, the J call TRBJ2-7; the D gene is possibly TRBD1 (6 bases). In germline, CDR1 is SGHRS, CDR2 YFSETQ. V was cut by 0 bases and J by 5 bases, with 12 bases left in between. The CDR3 spans 14 residues. The CDR3 coding sequence is TGCGCCAGCAGCTTGGACAGGGTAAGGAACGAGCAGTACTTC. Its protein is CASSLDRVRNEQYF.

The chain links TRBV27 to TRBJ2-4, with 10 bases matching TRBD1. V was pared by 5 bases and J by 9 bases, with 10 bases of the junction left unmatched. CDR3 size: 15 residues. Germline lookup yields CDR1 MNHEY and CDR2 SMNVEV (reference sequence). The CDR3 nucleotides are TGTGCCAGCAGTGGGGCCGGGACAGGGGTCTTCATTCAGTACTTC. Its translation: CASSGAGTGVFIQYF.

The chain combines TRBV4-1 with TRBJ2-4; 9 bases line up with TRBD1. The CDR3 covers 18 residues. V trimming: 4 bases; J trimming: 4 bases; junction bases outside the gene matches: 14. Germline lookup yields CDR1 MGHRA and CDR2 YSYEKL. CDR3 loop: CASSPDRDRVKRKNIQYF. In DNA form, the CDR3 reads TGCGCCAGCAGCCCGGACCGGGACAGGGTCAAGAGGAAAAACATTCAGTACTTC.